Below, 8 T cell receptor beta chains from the same sample are listed, as sequenced in a study of breast tumors, draining lymph nodes, adjacent tissues (dated by TCRdb to 2016 to 2017). Library preparation employed multiplex PCR. Sequenced using an Illumina HiSeq 2000. In-frame beta chains were kept once TCRdb had trimmed the public reads at Q25 with fastp and called clones with MiXCR. Each entry merges the rows of one CDR3 protein and shows their most common DNA and genes. This sample gives about 230,000 distinct CDR3 sequences in total; about 30% of them show up just once. The ten biggest clones cover over 1.1% of the sample. Lymph node samples were obtained from the axillary draining lymph nodes of breast cancer patients. What was sequenced was axillary lymph node tissue. These receptors were taken from a female donor with breast cancer. Some clones in this sample may be carry-over from other donors' samples.

This clonotype has a count of ten or more. V usage is TRBV20-1 and J usage is TRBJ2-1; TRBD2 matches at 7 bases. The V gene end was trimmed by 4 bases and the J gene end by 4 bases; junction bases not matched to a gene: 7. Germline V lookup: CDR1 DFQATT, CDR2 SNEGSKA (reference sequence). The CDR3 contains 14 residues. The CDR3 DNA sequence: TGCAGTGCTACCCCGGGAGGTTCTTACAATGAGCAGTTCTTC. Its translation is CSATPGGSYNEQFF.

This clonotype was seen many times. The chain recombines TRBV9 with TRBJ2-1; 8 bases are shared with TRBD2. Germline assignment: CDR1 SGDLS and CDR2 YYNGEE. After removal of 4 bases from V and 8 bases from J, the junction contained 11 bases not matched to a gene. The CDR3 is made up of 15 amino acids. The CDR3 reads CASSSGLAEIHEQFF. The CDR3 DNA sequence: TGTGCCAGCAGCTCCGGACTAGCTGAGATTCATGAGCAGTTCTTC. Filled out from reference TRBV9 and TRBJ2-1, the complete variable domain reads DSGVTQTPKHLITATGQRVTLRCSPRSGDLSVYWYQQSLDQGLQFLIQYYNGEERAKGNILERFSAQQFPDLHSELNLSSLELGDSALYFCASSSGLAEIHEQFFGPGTRLTVL.

In its sample, this clonotype was seen once. V and J are TRBV6-6 and TRBJ2-6; 9 bases are shared with TRBD1. The germline V gene encodes CDR1 MNHNY and CDR2 SVGAGI (reference sequence). The length of the CDR3 is 17 residues. V shed 8 bases and J 3 bases; nucleotides not matched to a gene: 11. In nucleotides, the CDR3 is TGTGCCAGCTGTCCCGGGACAGGGACGTTTGGGGCCAACGTCCTGACTTTC. It is translated as CASCPGTGTFGANVLTF.

As for this clonotype: The CDR3 carries no conserved terminal phenylalanine or tryptophan, so it likely arises from a read error. It is unclear where the CDR3 begins or ends on the DNA, so no DNA is shown, and the CDR3 is as TCRdb lists it. J is TRBJ2-5 and V is TRBV7-9. The CDR3 extends over 13 residues, inclusive of both ends. Per germline, CDR1 SEHNR and CDR2 FQNEAQ (reference sequence). CDR3: CASSQDGFRDPVL.

This clonotype was found many times. The chain recombines TRBV28 with TRBJ2-6; 10 bases match TRBD1. CDR3 length equals 18 residues. With V trimmed by 7 bases and J by 0 bases, 9 bases remained unmatched. The germline CDR1 and CDR2 sequences are MDHEN and SYDVKM. CDR3 amino acids: CASTLTGGAFSGANVLTF. The DNA for the CDR3 is TGTGCCAGCACCTTGACAGGGGGCGCTTTCTCTGGGGCCAACGTCCTGACTTTC. Full variable domain (outside the CDR3, taken from reference TRBV28 and TRBJ2-6): DVKVTQSSRYLVKRTGEKVFLECVQDMDHENMFWYRQDPGLGLRLIYFSYDVKMKEKGDIPEGYSVSREKKERFSLILESASTNQTSMYLCASTLTGGAFSGANVLTFGAGSRLTVL.

The V gene is TRBV7-9, the J gene TRBJ1-2; the match to TRBD1 covers 7 bases. V lost 5 bases to trimming and J lost 8 bases; unmatched junction nucleotides: 5. The CDR3 runs to 12 residues. The germline V gene has CDR1 SEHNR and CDR2 FQNEAQ (reference sequence). CDR3 DNA sequence: TGTGCCAGCAGCCGACAGGGTACCGGCTACACCTTC. Its protein product is CASSRQGTGYTF.

This clonotype was counted at least ten times. This chain uses TRBV7-6 with TRBJ2-1; D may be TRBD1 or TRBD2 (6 bases each). There are 15 residues in the CDR3. Trimming left V 1 base short and J 9 bases short, with 16 bases between. Looked up from germline, CDR1 is SGHVS and CDR2 is FNYEAQ. CDR3 protein: CASSLVGGRGGEQFF. Written as DNA, the CDR3 is TGTGCCAGCAGCTTAGTTGGGGGGCGGGGCGGTGAGCAGTTCTTC.

This clonotype has a handful of counts. The CDR3 loop is CASSPTGFADTQYF. The CDR3 nucleotides read TGTGCCAGCTCACCTACAGGGTTCGCAGATACGCAGTATTTT. The chain is built from TRBV18 and TRBJ2-3; D may be TRBD1 (6 bases). Germline V gives CDR1 KGHSH, CDR2 LQKENI. Between the trimmed V and J ends, which lost 3 bases and 4 bases, there was a span of 11 bases. This CDR3 is built from 14 residues.